Listed below are T cell receptor beta chains from one sample, sequenced in a study of control samples from healthy donors and cancer patients. Repertoires were generated with immunoSEQ multiplex PCR, while TCRdb's copy carries only in-frame clones and drops some. Counted here are around 71,000 clones, more than 70% occurring once; the ten biggest clones make up about 2.2%. The sample taken for sequencing was PBMCs. The receptors stem from a woman in her forties or fifties with head and neck cancer. CDR3s include the opening cysteine and the closing phenylalanine or tryptophan. The D gene is left open where the match is weak. The size entry is marked missing in some rows and otherwise reads once, few, many or a size class.

D	size	V	J	CDR3	DNA
TRBD2	.	TRBV6-5	TRBJ2-1	CASSYSGLVGDEQFF	TGTGCCAGCAGTTACTCGGGACTAGTGGGCGATGAGCAGTTCTTC
TRBD1	.	TRBV28	TRBJ1-4	CASSETGLNEKLFF	TGTGCCAGCAGTGAGACAGGGCTTAATGAAAAACTGTTTTTT
.	.	TRBV21-1	TRBJ1-1	CASSPLWRASNTEAFF	TGTGCCAGCAGCCCCCTGTGGAGGGCGTCGAACACTGAAGCTTTCTTT
TRBD1	.	TRBV10-3	TRBJ2-3	CAISESRDRGGTQYF	TGTGCCATCAGTGAGTCCAGAGACAGGGGTGGGACGCAGTATTTT
.	.	TRBV5-1	TRBJ1-1	CASSFVGYTEAFF	TGCGCCAGCAGCTTCGTGGGGTACACTGAAGCTTTCTTT
.	.	TRBV9	TRBJ1-3	CASSFGGGARGSGNTIYF	TGTGCCAGCAGCTTCGGAGGGGGGGCGCGGGGCTCTGGAAACACCATATATTTT
TRBD1	.	TRBV12-3/TRBV12-4	TRBJ2-7	CASRNRGWDEQYF	TGTGCCAGCAGGAACAGGGGGTGGGATGAGCAGTACTTC
.	.	TRBV6-5	TRBJ1-1	CASKGAGGLNTEAFF	TGTGCCAGCAAAGGCGCAGGCGGTTTGAACACTGAAGCTTTCTTT
TRBD2	.	TRBV6-2/TRBV6-3	TRBJ2-3	CASSSGTTSTDTQYF	TGTGCCAGCAGTTCCGGGACTACTTCCACAGATACGCAGTATTTT
.	once	TRBV5-5	TRBJ1-2	CASSFNRDYGYTF	TGTGCCAGCAGCTTTAACAGAGACTATGGCTACACCTTC
.	.	TRBV7-8	TRBJ1-1	CASSFKDLINTEAFF	TGTGCCAGCAGCTTTAAGGACCTAATTAACACTGAAGCTTTCTTT
.	.	TRBV12-3/TRBV12-4	TRBJ1-1	CASSFRGIEAFF	TGTGCCAGCAGTTTTAGGGGGATTGAAGCTTTCTTT
TRBD1	.	TRBV4-1	TRBJ1-5	CASSQVRGQGHIRDQPQHF	TGCGCCAGCAGCCAAGTCAGAGGACAGGGCCATATTAGGGATCAGCCCCAGCATTTT
.	.	TRBV24-1	TRBJ1-1	CATSGTGAEAFF	TGTGCCACCAGTGGAACAGGCGCTGAAGCTTTCTTT
TRBD2	.	TRBV6-5	TRBJ2-5	CASKQGGGPPGTQYF	TGTGCCAGCAAGCAGGGCGGGGGGCCCCCAGGGACCCAGTACTTC
TRBD1	.	TRBV10-3	TRBJ1-2	CAISRAGTGATPMDGYTF	TGTGCCATCAGCCGGGCGGGGACAGGAGCCACCCCGATGGATGGCTACACCTTC
.	.	TRBV2	TRBJ1-1	CASTEAGAFF	TGTGCCAGCACAGAGGCTGGGGCTTTCTTT
.	.	TRBV5-1	TRBJ2-5	CASRMGRGSQRNQETQYF	TGCGCCAGCAGGATGGGACGGGGCTCCCAAAGGAACCAAGAGACCCAGTACTTC
TRBD2	.	TRBV9	TRBJ2-1	CASSAVLAGGYEQFF	TGTGCCAGCAGCGCAGTACTAGCGGGGGGTTATGAGCAGTTCTTC
.	.	TRBV4-2	TRBJ1-2	CASSQDRNGNYGYTF	TGTGCCAGCAGCCAAGATCGTAACGGGAACTATGGCTACACCTTC
TRBD2	.	TRBV29-1	TRBJ2-1	CSVAGLAGGDEQFF	TGCAGCGTGGCGGGACTAGCGGGGGGGGATGAGCAGTTCTTC
.	.	TRBV7-8	TRBJ1-1	CASTLGGGIEAFF	TGTGCCAGCACTCTAGGGGGTGGAATTGAAGCTTTCTTT
.	.	TRBV11-2	TRBJ2-3	CASSLGWRAPTDTQYF	TGTGCCAGCAGCTTAGGTTGGAGGGCCCCCACAGATACGCAGTATTTT
TRBD2	.	TRBV2	TRBJ2-3	CASSPIAAGVTDTQYF	TGTGCCAGCAGTCCTATAGCTGCGGGGGTTACAGATACGCAGTATTTT
TRBD2	.	TRBV7-8	TRBJ2-2	CACGRGGFTGELFF	TGTGCCTGTGGGCGGGGGGGCTTCACCGGGGAGCTGTTTTTT
.	.	TRBV7-8	TRBJ2-3	CASSLLLALGRATDTQYF	TGTGCCAGCAGCTTACTTCTCGCCTTGGGCAGGGCGACAGATACGCAGTATTTT
TRBD2	.	TRBV4-2	TRBJ2-7	CASSQEGGLAVSSYEQYF	TGTGCCAGCAGCCAGGAGGGGGGACTAGCGGTTAGCTCCTACGAGCAGTACTTC
TRBD1	once	TRBV28	TRBJ2-3	CASSLPTGREDTQYF	TGTGCCAGCAGTTTACCGACAGGGCGAGAAGATACGCAGTATTTT
.	.	TRBV3-1/TRBV3-2	TRBJ1-2	CASSPRIQVANYGYTF	TGTGCCAGCAGCCCCCGGATTCAGGTAGCGAACTATGGCTACACCTTC
TRBD1	.	TRBV19	TRBJ2-1	CASSIGASGTVHNEQFF	TGTGCCAGTAGTATAGGGGCATCCGGGACAGTGCACAATGAGCAGTTCTTC
TRBD1	few	TRBV5-1	TRBJ2-4	CASSGGQADFSKNIQYF	TGCGCCAGCAGCGGGGGACAGGCCGATTTTTCCAAAAACATTCAGTACTTC
.	.	TRBV6-2/TRBV6-3	TRBJ1-6	CASSTRTALSPLHF	TGTGCCAGCAGCACCCGGACAGCCCTTTCACCCCTCCACTTT
.	.	TRBV29-1	TRBJ1-6	CSVSQGTNSPLHF	TGCAGCGTATCGCAAGGCACCAACTCACCCCTCCACTTT
TRBD1	.	TRBV29-1	TRBJ1-1	CSGRTGGTEAFF	TGCAGCGGCAGGACAGGGGGCACTGAAGCTTTCTTT
TRBD2	.	TRBV6-1	TRBJ2-1	CASSEPRGGKSSYNEQFF	TGTGCCAGCAGTGAGCCCCGGGGAGGGAAGAGTTCCTACAATGAGCAGTTCTTC
.	few	TRBV9	TRBJ1-3	CASSAEDPVVSGNTIYF	TGTGCCAGCAGCGCAGAGGACCCGGTGGTTTCTGGAAACACCATATATTTT
.	.	TRBV4-1	TRBJ2-5	CASSQGPEQETQYF	TGCGCCAGCAGCCAAGGGCCAGAGCAAGAGACCCAGTACTTC
.	.	TRBV18	TRBJ1-1	CASSPVTVNTEAFF	TGTGCCAGCTCACCTGTGACGGTGAACACTGAAGCTTTCTTT
TRBD1	.	TRBV15	TRBJ2-7	CATSREAGTGIYEQYF	TGTGCCACCAGCAGGGAGGCCGGGACAGGGATCTACGAGCAGTACTTC
TRBD1	.	TRBV10-3	TRBJ2-5	CAISESTQGDQETQYF	TGTGCCATCAGTGAGTCGACTCAGGGGGATCAGGAGACCCAGTACTTC
.	.	TRBV3-1/TRBV3-2	TRBJ2-5	CASSQGGSQETQYF	TGTGCCAGCAGCCAAGGGGGTAGCCAAGAGACCCAGTACTTC